Listed below are T cell receptor beta chains from one sample, sequenced in a study of beta chain features in type 1 diabetes. The repertoire was sequenced with immunoSEQ multiplex PCR; TCRdb's copy has only in-frame clones and lacks some. Of fewer than 350,000 clones listed, about 8% were seen once; the top ten hold roughly 1%. Sequences were obtained from central memory CD4+ T cells from blood. The receptor source for this set is a woman between 18 and 29 years old in good health. Each CDR3 is given with its conserved first and last residue. Each record gives: D gene, V gene, clone size, J gene, CDR3 DNA, CDR3 protein. D genes are given only for firm matches. Size is omitted from some rows. Given values are once, few, many or a class for expanded clones.

NA	TRBV30	NA	TRBJ2-1	TGTGCCTGGAGTCAGCTAGCCAATGAGCAGTTCTTC	CAWSQLANEQFF
NA	TRBV4-2	few	TRBJ2-5	TGTGCCAGCAGGCCCCAATTGGTGTCGGGAAACCAAGAGACCCAGTACTTC	CASRPQLVSGNQETQYF
NA	TRBV2	NA	TRBJ2-4	TGTGCCAGCAGTGAAAATTTTTTTCAGTACTTC	CASSENFFQYF
NA	TRBV20-1	many	TRBJ2-4	TGCAGTGCCTTGCCCAAAAACATTCAGTACTTC	CSALPKNIQYF
NA	TRBV6-5	NA	TRBJ2-3	TGTGCCAGCAGTTACTCCTGGGAGGATACGCAGTATTTT	CASSYSWEDTQYF
NA	TRBV29-1	few	TRBJ2-7	TGCAGCGTTGGCCGGACCACCTACGAGCAGTACTTC	CSVGRTTYEQYF
TRBD2	TRBV19	few	TRBJ2-5	TGTGCCAGTAGTTATATACTAGCGCATGAAGAGACCCAGTACTTC	CASSYILAHEETQYF
NA	TRBV6-1	NA	TRBJ2-5	TGTGCCAGCAGTGAATACCAAGAGACCCAGTACTTC	CASSEYQETQYF
NA	TRBV16	many	TRBJ1-6	TGTGCCAGCAGCCAATCGATGGGGGCTGTAACTTCACCCCTCCACTTT	CASSQSMGAVTSPLHF
TRBD2	TRBV7-2	few	TRBJ2-5	TGTGCCAGCAGCTCCGCACGAAGGTCTAGCGGGGCGAGGGAGACCCAGTACTTC	CASSSARRSSGARETQYF
TRBD2	TRBV5-1	few	TRBJ2-7	TGCGCCAGCAGCTTGGATGGGACTAGTTACGAGCAGTACTTC	CASSLDGTSYEQYF
TRBD2	TRBV7-9	few	TRBJ2-2	TGTGCCAGCAGTACTACTAGCGGGAGTGAGCCCGGGGAGCTGTTTTTT	CASSTTSGSEPGELFF
NA	TRBV7-2	NA	TRBJ2-3	TGTGCCAGCAGCACCGGACCCACAGATACGCAGTATTTT	CASSTGPTDTQYF
NA	TRBV6-5	NA	TRBJ2-5	TGTGCCAGCAGCCTCGGGGGACCGCGGGAGACCCAGTACTTC	CASSLGGPRETQYF
NA	TRBV2	NA	TRBJ2-2	TGTGCCAGCAGTGTCTTTGAGGTCGGGGAGCTGTTTTTT	CASSVFEVGELFF
TRBD1	TRBV10-2	few	TRBJ2-7	TGCGCCAGCTGCGGGACAGGGACCCACGAGCAGTACTTC	CASCGTGTHEQYF
NA	TRBV7-2	NA	TRBJ2-3	TGTGCCAGCAGCGCTCCCTGGGATACGCAGTATTTT	CASSAPWDTQYF
NA	TRBV10-3	few	TRBJ1-5	TGTGCCATCAGTGGACGTGACAATCAGCCCCAGCATTTT	CAISGRDNQPQHF
NA	TRBV11-2	NA	TRBJ2-2	TGTGCCAGCAGCCGCTCCACCGGGGAGCTGTTTTTT	CASSRSTGELFF
NA	TRBV20-1	NA	TRBJ2-5	TGCAGTGCCGCGCAGGAAGAGACCCAGTACTTC	CSAAQEETQYF
NA	TRBV5-1	few	TRBJ2-7	TGCGCCAGCAGCTACGGACAGACGCGGTTTAGATCCTACGAGCAGTACTTC	CASSYGQTRFRSYEQYF
NA	TRBV7-9	NA	TRBJ2-7	TGTGCCAGCAGCTTATCTCCAGGAATATACGAGCAGTACTTC	CASSLSPGIYEQYF
NA	TRBV5-1	NA	TRBJ1-2	TGCGCCAGCAGCTCCGGGGGCAACTATGGCTACACCTTC	CASSSGGNYGYTF
NA	TRBV15	many	TRBJ1-2	TGTGCCACCAGTCCCGACAGTAACTATGGCTACACCTTC	CATSPDSNYGYTF
NA	TRBV29-1	NA	TRBJ1-2	TGCAGCGTTGAAGATCGTGGGTCGAACTCTAACTATGGCTACACCTTC	CSVEDRGSNSNYGYTF
NA	TRBV28	NA	TRBJ2-5	TGTGCCAGTCTCCGGGACTCAGGGCGGGAGACCCAGTACTTC	CASLRDSGRETQYF
TRBD2	TRBV25-1	few	TRBJ2-5	TGTGCCAGCAGTGCCCCGGGACTAGCGGACCGGGGGACCCAGTACTTC	CASSAPGLADRGTQYF
NA	TRBV7-2	few	TRBJ2-7	TGTGCCAGCAGCTTGGGAGCCTCCTACGAGCAGTACTTC	CASSLGASYEQYF
NA	TRBV7-9	NA	TRBJ1-1	TGTGCCAGCAGCTTTACGGGGACTGAAGCTTTCTTT	CASSFTGTEAFF
NA	TRBV28	many	TRBJ2-1	TGTGCCAGCAGTATCCCGGGGACCTTATCCTACAATGAGCAGTTCTTC	CASSIPGTLSYNEQFF
NA	TRBV15	few	TRBJ1-2	TGTGCCACCAGCAGAGATAAGGTGGACACCTATGGCTACACCTTC	CATSRDKVDTYGYTF
NA	TRBV5-1	NA	TRBJ2-5	TGCGCCAGCACCCTCGAGGGAGGTGGTGAGACCCAGTACTTC	CASTLEGGGETQYF
NA	TRBV10-3	NA	TRBJ2-3	TGTGCCATCAGTGAGTCGGCAGACCCCACAGATACGCAGTATTTT	CAISESADPTDTQYF
NA	TRBV4-2	few	TRBJ2-1	TGTGCCAGCAGCCAAGACCCCGGGAGCGGTGAGCAGTTCTTC	CASSQDPGSGEQFF
TRBD2	TRBV18	few	TRBJ2-7	TGTGCCAGCTCAAGGACTAGCGGGGGGCTCTCCTACGAGCAGTACTTC	CASSRTSGGLSYEQYF
TRBD2	TRBV29-1	few	TRBJ2-5	TGCAGTGGGGGGGTAGAGACCCAGTACTTC	CSGGVETQYF
NA	TRBV9	many	TRBJ2-1	TGTGCCAGCAGCGTAGGATTTCAGGATGAGCAGTTCTTC	CASSVGFQDEQFF